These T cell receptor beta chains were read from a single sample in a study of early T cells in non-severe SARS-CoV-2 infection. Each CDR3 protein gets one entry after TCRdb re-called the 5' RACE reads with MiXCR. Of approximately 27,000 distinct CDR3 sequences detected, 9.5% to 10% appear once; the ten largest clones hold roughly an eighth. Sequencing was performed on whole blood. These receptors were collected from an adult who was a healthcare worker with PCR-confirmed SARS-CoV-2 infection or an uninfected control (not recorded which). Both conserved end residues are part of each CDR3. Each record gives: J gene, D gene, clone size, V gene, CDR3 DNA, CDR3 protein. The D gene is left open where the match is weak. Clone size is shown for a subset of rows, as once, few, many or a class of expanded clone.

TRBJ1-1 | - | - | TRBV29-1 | TGCAGCGTTGAAGAGGGCTTCTCCACTGAAGCTTTCTTT | CSVEEGFSTEAFF
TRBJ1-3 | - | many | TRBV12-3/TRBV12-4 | TGTGCCAGCAGTTTAGTGCAGGGGCTTGGAAACACCATATATTTT | CASSLVQGLGNTIYF
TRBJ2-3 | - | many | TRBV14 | TGTGCCAGCAGCCTCTTGGAGGGTAAGGGGACAGATACGCAGTATTTT | CASSLLEGKGTDTQYF
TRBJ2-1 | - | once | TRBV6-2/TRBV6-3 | TGTGCCAGTAGCCCACGGGGGCGCTACAATGAGCAGTTCTTC | CASSPRGRYNEQFF
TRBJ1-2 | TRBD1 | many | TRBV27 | TGTGCCAGCAGTTTATCAGGGACAGGAAGGGGCTACACCTTC | CASSLSGTGRGYTF
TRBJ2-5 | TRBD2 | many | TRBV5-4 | TGTGCCAGCAGCCAGTTGGGGGGGCAAGAGACCCAGTACTTC | CASSQLGGQETQYF
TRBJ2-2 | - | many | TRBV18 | TGTGCCAGCTCACAAAACGGAGGGGAGAACACCGGGGAGCTGTTTTTT | CASSQNGGENTGELFF
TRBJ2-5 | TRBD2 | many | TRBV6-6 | TGTGCCAGCAGTTCGCTACTAGCGGGGGGCCAAGAGACCCAGTACTTC | CASSSLLAGGQETQYF
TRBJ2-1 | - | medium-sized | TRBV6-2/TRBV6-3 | TGTGCCGGGAATGTGGGGGGGCCCTACAATGAGCAGTTCTTC | CAGNVGGPYNEQFF
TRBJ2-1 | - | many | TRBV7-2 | TGTGCCAGCAGATCTGCCCCGGGGTACAATGAGCAGTTCTTC | CASRSAPGYNEQFF
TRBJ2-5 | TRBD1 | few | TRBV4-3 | TGCGCCAGCAGCCAGGACAGGTACTCCCAAGAGACCCAGTACTTC | CASSQDRYSQETQYF
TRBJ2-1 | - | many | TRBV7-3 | TGTGCCAGCAGCTCTGGCTGGCCGTACAATGAGCAGTTCTTC | CASSSGWPYNEQFF
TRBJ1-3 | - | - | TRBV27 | TGTGCCAGTCAGGACAGTCAAAGAACTGGAAACACCATATATTTT | CASQDSQRTGNTIYF